Listed here are 3 T cell receptor beta chains from one sample, sequenced in a study of OX40 agonist ivuxolimab in advanced cancers. Produced via immunoSEQ multiplex PCR; TCRdb's table is partial and in-frame only. The repertoire consists of some 66,000 clones, with roughly 82% occurring once and the leading ten covering roughly 5%. Sequenced material: CD4+ or CD8+ T cells sorted from blood, taken in a trial of the OX40 agonist ivuxolimab. The receptor source for this set is an adult with an advanced solid tumor such as melanoma, head and neck, liver or kidney cancer.

The J gene is TRBJ2-7, the V gene TRBV12-5; 10 nucleotides agree with TRBD1. The germline V gene has CDR1 LGHNT and CDR2 FRNRAP. The CDR3 sequence is 14 residues long. Trimming at V came to 6 bases and at J to 2 bases, leaving 4 bases not matched to a gene. CDR3: CASGGTGVTYEQYV. The CDR3 region has the DNA TGTGCTAGTGGAGGGACAGGGGTGACCTACGAGCAGTACGTC.

The gene calls are TRBV9 and TRBJ2-7; no clear D gene. This CDR3 has 15 amino acids. Trimming pared 0 bases from V and 2 bases from J, leaving 12 bases between. CDR1 and CDR2 (germline): SGDLS, YYNGEE. CDR3 coding DNA: TGTGCCAGCAGCGTAGAAGGAGAGCCCGCCTACGAGCAGTACTTC. Translated, it gives CASSVEGEPAYEQYF.

In its sample, this clone was seen a few times. V usage is TRBV19 and J usage is TRBJ2-2, with D possibly being TRBD1 (5 bases). The V end was cut by 8 bases, the J end by 7 bases, with 20 bases between. The CDR3 is 15 residues long. The germline CDR1 and CDR2 sequences are LNHDA and SQIVND (reference sequence). As DNA, the CDR3 is TGTGCCAGTTCTAGTGGGGCAGCCCCCGGCGGGGAGCTGTTTTTT. Its translation is CASSSGAAPGGELFF.